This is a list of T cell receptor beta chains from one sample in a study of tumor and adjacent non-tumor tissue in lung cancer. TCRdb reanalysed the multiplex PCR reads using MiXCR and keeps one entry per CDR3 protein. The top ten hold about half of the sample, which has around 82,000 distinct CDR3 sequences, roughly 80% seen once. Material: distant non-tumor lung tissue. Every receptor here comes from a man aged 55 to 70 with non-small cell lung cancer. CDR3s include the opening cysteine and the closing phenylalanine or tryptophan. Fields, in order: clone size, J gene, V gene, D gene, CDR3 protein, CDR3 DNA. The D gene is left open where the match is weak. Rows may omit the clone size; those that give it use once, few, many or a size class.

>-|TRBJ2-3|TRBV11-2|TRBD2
CACSFLAGCVQQYF
TGTGCCTGCAGCTTTCTAGCGGGGTGTGTCCAGCAGTATTTT
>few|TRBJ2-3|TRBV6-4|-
CASSPKNEDTQYF
TGTGCCAGCAGTCCCAAGAACGAAGATACGCAGTATTTT
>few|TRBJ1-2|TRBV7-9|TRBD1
CASSSRDRLDYGYTF
TGTGCCAGCAGCTCTCGGGACAGGTTAGACTATGGCTACACCTTC
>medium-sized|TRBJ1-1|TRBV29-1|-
CSVERPHYTEAFF
TGCAGCGTTGAGCGACCGCATTACACTGAAGCTTTCTTT
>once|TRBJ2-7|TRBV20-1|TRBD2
CGAAGTSDYEQYF
TGCGGTGCGGCTGGGACTAGTGACTACGAGCAGTACTTC
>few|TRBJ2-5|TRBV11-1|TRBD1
CVSSLVTGGFYQETQYF
TGTGTCAGCAGCCTGGTAACAGGGGGCTTTTACCAAGAGACCCAGTACTTC
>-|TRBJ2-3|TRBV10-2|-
CASSESGASTDTQFF
TGCGCCAGCAGTGAGTCAGGTGCTAGCACAGATACGCAGTTTTTT
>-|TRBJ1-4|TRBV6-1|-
CVSSLHRKEKLFF
TGTGTCAGCAGTTTACACAGGAAGGAAAAACTGTTTTTT
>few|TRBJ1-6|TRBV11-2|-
CASLGGDNNSPLHF
TGTGCCAGCTTAGGAGGGGACAATAATTCACCCCTCCACTTT
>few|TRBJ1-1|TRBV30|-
CAWSYNANTEAFF
TGTGCCTGGAGCTATAACGCGAACACTGAAGCTTTCTTT
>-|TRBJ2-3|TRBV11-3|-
CASIFHGADTQYF
TGCGCCAGCATCTTTCATGGGGCAGATACGCAGTATTTT
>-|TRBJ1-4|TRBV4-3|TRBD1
CPSSQDFTGGATKGKLLF
TGCCCCAGTAGCCAAGATTTCACAGGGGGCGCGACGAAAGGAAAACTGTTATTT
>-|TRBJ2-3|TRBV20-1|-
CSTRWTEITDTQYF
TGCAGTACTAGGTGGACGGAGATTACAGATACGCAGTATTTT
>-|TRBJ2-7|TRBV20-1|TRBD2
CNARLGSWEGLYEQYF
TGCAATGCTAGATTAGGATCCTGGGAGGGCCTCTACGAGCAGTACTTC
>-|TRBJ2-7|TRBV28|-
CVSSWPGLGTYEQYF
TGTGTCAGCAGTTGGCCGGGACTGGGAACCTACGAGCAGTACTTC
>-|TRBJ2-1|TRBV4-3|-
CASSKAGRLANEQFF
TGTGCCAGCAGCAAGGCGGGAAGGCTAGCCAATGAGCAGTTCTTC
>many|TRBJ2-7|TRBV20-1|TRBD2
CSARDVREGHGEQYF
TGCAGTGCTAGAGACGTACGGGAGGGCCACGGCGAGCAGTACTTC
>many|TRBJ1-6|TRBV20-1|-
CSASPRVEVSPLHF
TGCAGTGCTAGTCCCAGGGTCGAGGTGTCACCCCTCCACTTT
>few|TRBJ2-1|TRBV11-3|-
CASRPTSLSYNEQFF
TGTGCCAGCAGACCCACTAGCTTGTCCTACAATGAGCAGTTCTTT
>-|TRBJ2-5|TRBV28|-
CASSIYATETQYF
TGTGCCAGCAGTATCTACGCCACAGAGACCCAGTACTTC
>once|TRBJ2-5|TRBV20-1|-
CSVFEQELQETQYF
TGCAGTGTCTTCGAGCAGGAATTACAAGAGACCCAATACTTC
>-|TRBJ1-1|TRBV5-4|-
CSSKQGGRRTEAFF
TGTTCCAGCAAACAAGGGGGGAGGAGGACTGAGGCTTTCTTT
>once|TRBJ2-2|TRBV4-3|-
CASCPRLGGGSTGEMFF
TGCGCCAGCTGTCCCAGACTGGGTGGGGGCAGCACCGGGGAGATGTTTTTT
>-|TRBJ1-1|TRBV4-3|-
CASSQDHSQSDTEAIF
TGCGCCAGCAGCCAAGATCATAGTCAGTCCGACACAGAAGCTATCTTT
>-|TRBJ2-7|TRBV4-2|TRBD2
CASSHSGTSSLHEQYF
TGTGCCAGCAGCCACTCGGGGACTAGTTCTTTGCACGAGCAGTACTTC
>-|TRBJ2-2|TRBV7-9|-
CASLLDTRRTRPTGELFF
TGTGCCAGCCTACTTGATACGAGAAGGACTCGTCCCACCGGGGAGCTGTTTTTT
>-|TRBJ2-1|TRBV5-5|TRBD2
CASSLGLAGTNEQLF
TGTGCCAGCAGCTTGGGACTAGCGGGGACCAATGAGCAGTTATTC
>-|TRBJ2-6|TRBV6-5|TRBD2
CASSLAGTSSGASVLTF
TGTGCCAGCAGTTTAGCGGGGACCAGCTCTGGGGCCAGCGTCCTGACCTTC
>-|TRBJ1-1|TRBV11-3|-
CASSIAPNLYGRNTEAFF
TGTGCCAGCAGCATCGCGCCGAATCTGTATGGTCGGAACACTGAAGCTTTCTTT
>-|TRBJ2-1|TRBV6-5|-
CASSYSEHGIYNEQFF
TGTGCCAGCAGTTACTCGGAACATGGAATCTACAATGAGCAGTTCTTC
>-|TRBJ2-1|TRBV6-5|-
CASSYDRSSYNKQFF
TGTGCCAGCAGTTACGACCGTAGCTCCTACAATAAGCAGTTCTTC
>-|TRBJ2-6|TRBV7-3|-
CASSPNGETGANVLTF
TGTGCCAGCAGCCCCAACGGAGAGACTGGGGCCAACGTCCTGACTTTC